This is a list of T cell receptor beta chains from one sample in a study of T cells after yellow fever vaccination. TCRdb reanalysed the 5' RACE reads using MiXCR and keeps one entry per CDR3 protein. This sample carries hundreds of thousands of distinct CDR3 sequences, roughly 14% of them seen once, and the ten largest clones take more than 13%. Source: PBMCs, taken on the day of the yellow fever booster vaccination. The source of these receptors is a man aged 30-40 years who received the YFV17D yellow fever vaccine. CDR3s include the opening cysteine and the closing phenylalanine or tryptophan. D genes are given only for firm matches. Where a row states a size, it is once, few, many or the class of an expanded clone; other rows omit it.

>NA|TRBV12-3/TRBV12-4|few|TRBJ2-3
TGTGCCAGCAGTCTTAGGCCTAGCGCAGATACGCAGTATTTT
CASSLRPSADTQYF
>TRBD1|TRBV29-1|NA|TRBJ1-2
TGCAGCGTCACGACAGGGGAACACTATGGCTACACCTTC
CSVTTGEHYGYTF
>NA|TRBV6-1|few|TRBJ2-3
TGTGCCAGCAGTCAACACTCTGGCACAGATACGCAGTATTTT
CASSQHSGTDTQYF
>TRBD2|TRBV7-2|few|TRBJ2-7
TGTGCCAGCAGCGGTAGACTAGCGGGAGAGGCCGAGCAGTACTTC
CASSGRLAGEAEQYF
>NA|TRBV7-8|many|TRBJ2-3
TGTGCCAGCAGCTTTTCACCATCAGATACGCAGTATTTT
CASSFSPSDTQYF
>TRBD2|TRBV7-2|NA|TRBJ2-1
TGTGCCAGCAGCTCCGCCCCTAGCGGGAGAAGCAATGAGCAGTTCTTC
CASSSAPSGRSNEQFF
>TRBD2|TRBV20-1|NA|TRBJ2-1
TGCAGTGCTCCAGGGACTAGCGGGAGGTCTGGGTACAATGAGCAGTTCTTC
CSAPGTSGRSGYNEQFF
>TRBD1|TRBV9|NA|TRBJ2-7
TGTGCCAGCAGCGTAACGGCCCAGGGGGCCTACGAGCAGTACTTC
CASSVTAQGAYEQYF
>TRBD1|TRBV20-1|NA|TRBJ1-1
TGCAGTGCTAGAGATGGCAGGGGGCCTGAAGCTTTCTTT
CSARDGRGPEAFF
>TRBD2|TRBV12-3/TRBV12-4|NA|TRBJ2-5
TGTGCCAGCAGTTTAGAAGCGGGAGGCAGAAGGGAGACCCAGTACTTC
CASSLEAGGRRETQYF
>TRBD2|TRBV20-1|NA|TRBJ2-1
TGCAGTGCTAGAGAGCTAGCGGGAAGGGGCTACAATGAGCAGTTCTTC
CSARELAGRGYNEQFF
>TRBD2|TRBV20-1|NA|TRBJ2-2
TGCTGTGCTAGCCAATTAGCGGGTCACGGGACCGGGGAGCTGTTTTTT
CCASQLAGHGTGELFF
>TRBD1|TRBV5-1|many|TRBJ2-7
TGCGCCAGCAGCTTTACAGGGGGCGACGGCATCGAGCAGTACTTC
CASSFTGGDGIEQYF
>NA|TRBV4-1|NA|TRBJ1-2
TGCGCCAGCAGCCAACCTAGGAAATCGGATTATGGCTACACCTTC
CASSQPRKSDYGYTF
>NA|TRBV2|few|TRBJ1-6
TGTGCCAGCAGTGAAGACAGCCTGCCCCCCCTCCACTTT
CASSEDSLPPLHF
>TRBD1|TRBV27|few|TRBJ2-7
TGTGCCAGCAGTTTAGGGCAGGGGGTAACCTACGAGCAGTACTTC
CASSLGQGVTYEQYF
>NA|TRBV21-1|NA|TRBJ1-5
TGTGCCAGCAGCAAGGGTAAATGGAGGGTTCAGCCCCAGCATTTT
CASSKGKWRVQPQHF
>NA|TRBV6-2/TRBV6-3|NA|TRBJ2-3
TGTGCCAGCAGTTACCCCGACACCCTCAATTACGGGGATACGCAGTATTTT
CASSYPDTLNYGDTQYF
>NA|TRBV20-1|many|TRBJ2-1
TGCAGTGCTAGTCTCCCGGCGACTTACAATGAGCAGTTCTTC
CSASLPATYNEQFF
>TRBD1|TRBV7-2|many|TRBJ1-5
TGTGCCAGCAGCCTCACAGGGGGCACTCAGCCCCAGCATTTT
CASSLTGGTQPQHF
>TRBD2|TRBV9|few|TRBJ2-3
TGTGCCAGCAGCGGCGGTAAGACTAGCGGGATGTCAGATACGCAGTATTTT
CASSGGKTSGMSDTQYF
>NA|TRBV18|NA|TRBJ1-4
TGTGCCAGCTCACCACCGGGAAATGAAAAACTGTTTTTT
CASSPPGNEKLFF
>TRBD2|TRBV29-1|NA|TRBJ2-1
TGCAGCGTACTACGACGGACTAGCGGATTTTACTCCTACAATGAGCAGTTCTTC
CSVLRRTSGFYSYNEQFF
>TRBD2|TRBV7-2|NA|TRBJ2-7
TGTGCCAGCAGCCCGGGACCGGGACTAGCTTACGAGCAGTACTTC
CASSPGPGLAYEQYF
>TRBD2|TRBV6-5|NA|TRBJ2-1
TGTGCCAGCAGTTCTGGGGTAGCGGGAGGGGCTTACGATGAGCAGTTCTTC
CASSSGVAGGAYDEQFF
>NA|TRBV6-5|few|TRBJ2-1
TGTGCCAGCAGTTACCCCCTCCCCGGGGTTGAGCAGTTCTTC
CASSYPLPGVEQFF
>NA|TRBV7-2|few|TRBJ2-7
TGTGCCAGCAGCTTGGGCGTAGCTATGAACTTC
CASSLGVAMNF
>TRBD2|TRBV20-1|few|TRBJ2-3
TGCAGTGCTAGAGATCTAAGCGGGAGAACCCCAGATACGCAGTATTTT
CSARDLSGRTPDTQYF
>NA|TRBV11-2|few|TRBJ2-3
TGTGCCAGCAGCGCCAACCCTAGCACAGATACGCAGTATTTT
CASSANPSTDTQYF
>NA|TRBV10-3|few|TRBJ1-3
TGTGCCATCCGCACAGTCTCTGGAAACACCATATATTTT
CAIRTVSGNTIYF
>NA|TRBV27|once|TRBJ2-2
TGTGCCAGCACGAGGCTGAACAGCGGGGAGCTGTTTTTT
CASTRLNSGELFF
>NA|TRBV20-1|NA|TRBJ2-5
TGCAGTGCTAGAGATATTCGGCGGCAAGAGACCCAGTACTTC
CSARDIRRQETQYF
>NA|TRBV9|few|TRBJ1-1
TGTGCCAGCAGCGTAGAGGCCGGGGCTGAAGCTTTCTTT
CASSVEAGAEAFF
>TRBD1|TRBV29-1|few|TRBJ1-1
TGCAGCGCTAACAGGGGGGGAACCGCTGAAGCTTTCTTT
CSANRGGTAEAFF
>NA|TRBV14|few|TRBJ2-7
TGTGCCAGCAGCCAATCGACCCCCTACGAGCAGTACTTC
CASSQSTPYEQYF
>TRBD2|TRBV7-7|once|TRBJ2-1
TGTGCTAGCACCGACAGACTAGCGGTTCATTGCGCCCACAATGAGCAGTTCTTC
CASTDRLAVHCAHNEQFF
>NA|TRBV21-1|few|TRBJ2-1
TGTGCCAGCAGCAACTCGAGCAAGAGCTCCTACAATGAGCAGTTCTTC
CASSNSSKSSYNEQFF
>NA|TRBV7-8|NA|TRBJ2-1
TGTGCCAGCAGCTTAGCGATACTTAACAGGAAAGAGCAGTTCTTC
CASSLAILNRKEQFF
>TRBD1|TRBV29-1|few|TRBJ1-1
TGCAGCGTTGAATCGCAGGGGGGCACTGAAGCTTTCTTT
CSVESQGGTEAFF
>NA|TRBV20-1|NA|TRBJ2-7
TGCAGTGCTAGAGACTGGACACGACGTTCCGACGAGCAGTACTTC
CSARDWTRRSDEQYF
>NA|TRBV20-1|few|TRBJ2-5
TGCAGTGCTCCAGTATCAGAGACCCAGTACTTC
CSAPVSETQYF
>NA|TRBV20-1|NA|TRBJ2-6
TGCAGTGCAAAAAGCGGAAACTCTGGGGCCAACGTCCTGACTTTC
CSAKSGNSGANVLTF